These 5 T cell receptor beta chains were sequenced from one sample in a study of T cell repertoires in cytomegalovirus infection. TCRdb processed the reads anew with MiXCR; each CDR3 protein has one entry. The profile shows fewer than 700,000 distinct CDR3 sequences, less than 25% of them singletons. Sequenced: CD8+ T cells from PBMCs. All receptors derive from a human donor in good health (CMV status not recorded). Some clones in this sample may be carry-over from other donors' samples.

In its sample, this clonotype was seen once. Germline and junction disagree at one end, which may indicate a read error. This chain links TRBV7-3 with TRBJ1-4, with D uncertain. The CDR3 consists of 13 residues. Germline values: CDR1 SGHTA, CDR2 FQGTGA. In DNA form, the CDR3 reads TGTGTCAGCAATGGAGCAACTAATGAAAAACTGTTTTTT. Its translation: CVSNGATNEKLFF.

The V call is TRBV29-1, the J call TRBJ2-1, with 9 bases that match TRBD2. CDR1 and CDR2 from the germline V gene are SQVTM and ANQGSEA. There are 13 residues in the CDR3. V was pared by 4 bases and J by 8 bases, with 6 bases of the junction left unmatched. The DNA of the CDR3 is TGCAGCGTTGGGCGGGGGGGCCTCGATGAGCAGTTCTTC. Translating it yields CSVGRGGLDEQFF.

The rearrangement links TRBV7-6 to TRBJ2-1, with 12 bases matching TRBD1. The CDR3 runs to 17 residues. Unmatched junction bases numbered 11, after V lost 6 bases and J lost 5 bases. Germline V gene sequence: CDR1 SGHVS, CDR2 FNYEAQ. The CDR3 DNA reads as TGTGCCAGCAGTCCGGGGACAGGGGGCACTTACGACAATGAGCAGTTCTTC. It yields the protein CASSPGTGGTYDNEQFF.

The gene calls are TRBV2 and TRBJ2-7; D not certain. V was cut by 4 bases and J by 2 bases, with 6 bases left in between. The V gene's germline CDR1 is SNHLY and CDR2 FYNNEI. CDR3 length: 12 residues. CDR3 protein: CASSAATYEQYV. The DNA of the CDR3 is TGTGCCAGCAGTGCGGCCACCTACGAGCAGTACGTC.

The table lists this clonotype with many counts. The gene calls are TRBV12-3 or TRBV12-4 and TRBJ2-7, with D possibly TRBD2 on 6 matching bases. The V end lost 1 base, the J end lost 2 bases, and 12 bases lay between the germline ends. This CDR3 region has 15 residues. CDR3 in DNA: TGTGCCAGCAGTTTAGATGGCGGGGACCCCTACGAGCAGTACTTC. Translation gives CASSLDGGDPYEQYF.